This TCR beta chain was obtained from a study of blood T cell repertoires in COVID-19. The CDR3 totals 13 residues. Germline V CDR1 and CDR2: SGDLS, YYNGEE. V was cut by 4 bases and J by 6 bases, with 11 bases left in between. The repertoire was sequenced with immunoSEQ multiplex PCR; TCRdb's copy has only in-frame clones and lacks some. The sample shows about 88,000 clones, 90% to 95% of them seen only once. The source is a man in his sixties with acute or convalescent COVID-19. J is TRBJ1-5 and V is TRBV9; no reliable D call. Material for sequencing was peripheral blood. The DNA of the CDR3 is TGTGCCAGCAGCACTCGTCCGGGTCAGCCCCAGCATTTT. Residues: CASSTRPGQPQHF.